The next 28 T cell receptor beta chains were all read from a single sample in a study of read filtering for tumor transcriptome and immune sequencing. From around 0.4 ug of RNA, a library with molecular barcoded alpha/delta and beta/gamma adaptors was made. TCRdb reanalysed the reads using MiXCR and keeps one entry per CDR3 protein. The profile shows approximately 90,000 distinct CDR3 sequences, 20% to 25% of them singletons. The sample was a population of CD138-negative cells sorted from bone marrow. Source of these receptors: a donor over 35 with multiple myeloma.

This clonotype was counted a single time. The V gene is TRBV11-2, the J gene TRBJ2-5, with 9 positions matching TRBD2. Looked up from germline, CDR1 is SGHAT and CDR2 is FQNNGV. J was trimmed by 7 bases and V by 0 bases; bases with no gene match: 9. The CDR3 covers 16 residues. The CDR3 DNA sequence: TGTGCCAGCAGCTTAGATCATAGCGGGGGTTCCGGGACCCAGTACTTC. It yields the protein CASSLDHSGGSGTQYF. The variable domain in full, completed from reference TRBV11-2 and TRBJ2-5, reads EAGVAQSPRYKIIEKRQSVAFWCNPISGHATLYWYQQILGQGPKLLIQFQNNGVVDDSQLPKDRFSAERLKGVDSTLKIQPAKLEDSAVYLCASSLDHSGGSGTQYFGPGTRLLVL.

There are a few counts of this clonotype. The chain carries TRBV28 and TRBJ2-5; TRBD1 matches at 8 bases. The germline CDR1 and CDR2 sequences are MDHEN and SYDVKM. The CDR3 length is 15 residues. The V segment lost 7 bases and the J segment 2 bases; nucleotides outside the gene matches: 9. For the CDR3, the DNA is TGTGCCAGCACCTGGGGTACAGGGGGGCAAGAGACCCAGTACTTC. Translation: CASTWGTGGQETQYF.

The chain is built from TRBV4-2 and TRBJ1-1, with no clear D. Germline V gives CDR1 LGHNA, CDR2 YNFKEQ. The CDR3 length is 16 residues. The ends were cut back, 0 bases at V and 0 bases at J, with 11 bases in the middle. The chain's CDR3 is CASSQDWTGMNTEAFF. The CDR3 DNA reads TGTGCCAGCAGCCAAGATTGGACGGGTATGAACACTGAAGCTTTCTTT.

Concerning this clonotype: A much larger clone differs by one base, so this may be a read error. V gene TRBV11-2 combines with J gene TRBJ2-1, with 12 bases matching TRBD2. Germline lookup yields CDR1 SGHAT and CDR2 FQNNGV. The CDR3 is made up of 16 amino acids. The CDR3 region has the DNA TGTGCCAGCAGCGCGGGACTAGCGGGCTCCTACAATGAGCGGTTCTTC. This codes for CASSAGLAGSYNERFF.

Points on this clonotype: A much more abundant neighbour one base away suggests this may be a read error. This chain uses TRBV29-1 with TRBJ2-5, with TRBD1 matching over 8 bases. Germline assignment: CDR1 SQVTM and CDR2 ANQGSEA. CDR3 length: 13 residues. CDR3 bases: TGCAGCGTCGCAAGACTACAGGGGGAGACCCTGTACTTC. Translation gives CSVARLQGETLYF.

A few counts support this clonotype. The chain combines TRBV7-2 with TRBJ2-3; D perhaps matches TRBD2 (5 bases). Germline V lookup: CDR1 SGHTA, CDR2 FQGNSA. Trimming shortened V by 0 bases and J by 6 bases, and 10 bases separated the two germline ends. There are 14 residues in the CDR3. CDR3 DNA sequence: TGTGCCAGCAGCTTAGCTCTGCCGGGGGATACGCAGTATTTT. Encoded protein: CASSLALPGDTQYF.

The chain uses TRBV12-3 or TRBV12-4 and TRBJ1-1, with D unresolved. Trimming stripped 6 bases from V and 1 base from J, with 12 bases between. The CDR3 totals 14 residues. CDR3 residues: CASRIGWANTEAFF. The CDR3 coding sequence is TGTGCCAGCAGAATCGGGTGGGCGAACACTGAAGCTTTCTTT.

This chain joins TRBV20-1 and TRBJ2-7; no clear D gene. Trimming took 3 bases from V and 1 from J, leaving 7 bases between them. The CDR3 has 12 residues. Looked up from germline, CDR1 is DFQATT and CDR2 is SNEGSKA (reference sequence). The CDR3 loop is CSASENSYEQYF. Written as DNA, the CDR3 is TGCAGTGCTAGTGAGAATTCCTACGAGCAGTACTTC.

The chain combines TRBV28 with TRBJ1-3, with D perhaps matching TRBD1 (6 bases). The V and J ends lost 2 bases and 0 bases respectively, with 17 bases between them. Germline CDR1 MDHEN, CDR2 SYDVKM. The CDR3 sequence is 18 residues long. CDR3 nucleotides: TGTGCCAGCAGTTTAGGAGGGACATTCCTCTACTCTGGAAACACCATATATTTT. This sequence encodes CASSLGGTFLYSGNTIYF.

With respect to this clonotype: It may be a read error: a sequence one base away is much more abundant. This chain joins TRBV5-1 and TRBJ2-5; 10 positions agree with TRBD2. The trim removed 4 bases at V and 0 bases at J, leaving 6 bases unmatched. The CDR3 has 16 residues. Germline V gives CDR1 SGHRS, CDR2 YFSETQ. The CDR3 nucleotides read TGCGCCAGCAGCCCGACTCTAGCGGGGGACCAAGAGACCCAGTACTTC. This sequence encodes CASSPTLAGDQETQYF.

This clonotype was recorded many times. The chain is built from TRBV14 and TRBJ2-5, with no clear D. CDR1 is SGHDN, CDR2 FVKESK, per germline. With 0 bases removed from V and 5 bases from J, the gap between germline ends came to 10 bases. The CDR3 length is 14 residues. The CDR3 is CASSQELRAETQYF. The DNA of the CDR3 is TGTGCCAGCAGCCAAGAATTGCGTGCGGAGACCCAGTACTTC. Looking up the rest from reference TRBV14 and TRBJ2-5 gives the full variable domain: EAGVTQFPSHSVIEKGQTVTLRCDPISGHDNLYWYRRVMGKEIKFLLHFVKESKQDESGMPNNRFLAERTGGTYSTLKVQPAELEDSGVYFCASSQELRAETQYFGPGTRLLVL.

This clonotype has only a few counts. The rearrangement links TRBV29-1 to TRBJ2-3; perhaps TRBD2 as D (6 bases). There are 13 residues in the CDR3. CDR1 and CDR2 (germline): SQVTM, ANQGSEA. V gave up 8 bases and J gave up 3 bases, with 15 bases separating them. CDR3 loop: CSLQSGVTDTQYF. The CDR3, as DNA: TGCAGCCTGCAATCGGGGGTAACAGATACGCAGTATTTT.

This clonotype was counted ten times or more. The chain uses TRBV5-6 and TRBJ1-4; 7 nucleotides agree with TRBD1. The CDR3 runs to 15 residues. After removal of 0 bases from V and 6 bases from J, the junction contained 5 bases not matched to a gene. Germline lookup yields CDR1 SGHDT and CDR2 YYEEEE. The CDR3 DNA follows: TGTGCCAGCAGCTTGGTGGACAGGAGGGATGAAAAACTGTTTTTT. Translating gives CASSLVDRRDEKLFF.

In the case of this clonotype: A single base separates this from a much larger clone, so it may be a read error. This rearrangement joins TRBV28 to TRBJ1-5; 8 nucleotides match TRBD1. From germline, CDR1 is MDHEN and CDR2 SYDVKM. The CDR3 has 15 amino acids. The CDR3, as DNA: TGTGTCAGCAGCAAAGACAGGGGAAGCAATCAGCCCCAGCATTTT. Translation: CVSSKDRGSNQPQHF.

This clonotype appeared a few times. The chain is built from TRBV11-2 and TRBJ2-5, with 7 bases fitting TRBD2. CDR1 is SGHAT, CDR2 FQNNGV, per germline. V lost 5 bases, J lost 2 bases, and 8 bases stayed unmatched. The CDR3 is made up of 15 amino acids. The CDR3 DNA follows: TGTGCCAGCAGCCACGGGACTATTCTACAAGAGACCCAGTACTTC. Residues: CASSHGTILQETQYF. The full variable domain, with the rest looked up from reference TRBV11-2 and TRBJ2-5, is EAGVAQSPRYKIIEKRQSVAFWCNPISGHATLYWYQQILGQGPKLLIQFQNNGVVDDSQLPKDRFSAERLKGVDSTLKIQPAKLEDSAVYLCASSHGTILQETQYFGPGTRLLVL.

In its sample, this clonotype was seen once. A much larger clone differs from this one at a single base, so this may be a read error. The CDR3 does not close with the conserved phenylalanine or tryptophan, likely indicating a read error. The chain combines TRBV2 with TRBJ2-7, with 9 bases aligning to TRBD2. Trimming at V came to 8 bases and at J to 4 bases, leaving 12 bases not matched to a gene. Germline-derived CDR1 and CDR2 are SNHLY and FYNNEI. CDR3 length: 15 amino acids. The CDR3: CASEFGGGADYEQYL. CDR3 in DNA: TGTGCCAGCGAGTTCGGCGGGGGGGCCGATTACGAGCAGTACCTC.

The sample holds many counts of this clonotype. CDR3 protein: CASRDASGGVYDTQYF. DNA of the CDR3: TGTGCCAGCAGGGACGCTAGCGGGGGGGTATATGATACGCAGTATTTT. The chain carries TRBV2 and TRBJ2-3; TRBD2 agrees at 12 bases. CDR1 and CDR2 from the germline V gene are SNHLY and FYNNEI. After removal of 6 bases from V and 6 bases from J, the junction contained 10 bases not matched to a gene. The CDR3 runs to 16 residues.

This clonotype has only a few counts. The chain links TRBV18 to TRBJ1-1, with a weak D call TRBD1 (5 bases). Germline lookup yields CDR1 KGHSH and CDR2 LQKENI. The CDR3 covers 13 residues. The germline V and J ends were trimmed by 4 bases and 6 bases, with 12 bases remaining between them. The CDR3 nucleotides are TGTGCCAGCTCACACGGGGGGAGCGCTGAAGCTTTCTTT. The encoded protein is CASSHGGSAEAFF.

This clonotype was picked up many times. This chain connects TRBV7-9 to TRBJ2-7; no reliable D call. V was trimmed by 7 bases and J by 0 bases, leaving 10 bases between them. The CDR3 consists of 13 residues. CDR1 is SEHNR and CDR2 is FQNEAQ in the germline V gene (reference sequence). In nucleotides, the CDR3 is TGTGCCAGCACCCCAGAAGCCTCCTACGAGCAGTACTTC. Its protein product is CASTPEASYEQYF.

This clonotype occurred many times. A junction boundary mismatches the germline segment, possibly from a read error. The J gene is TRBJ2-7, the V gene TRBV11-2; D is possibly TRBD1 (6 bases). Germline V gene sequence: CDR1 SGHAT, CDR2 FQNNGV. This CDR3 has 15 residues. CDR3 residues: CASSLYTGPSNEQYF. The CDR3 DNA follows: TGTGCCAGCAGCTTATACACAGGGCCCTCCAACGAGCAGTACTTC.

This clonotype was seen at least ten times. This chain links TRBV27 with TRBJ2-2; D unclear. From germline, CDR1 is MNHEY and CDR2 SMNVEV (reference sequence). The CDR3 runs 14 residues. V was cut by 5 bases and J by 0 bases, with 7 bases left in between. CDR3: CASSMLSNTGELFF. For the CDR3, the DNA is TGTGCCAGCAGTATGTTATCGAACACCGGGGAGCTGTTTTTT.

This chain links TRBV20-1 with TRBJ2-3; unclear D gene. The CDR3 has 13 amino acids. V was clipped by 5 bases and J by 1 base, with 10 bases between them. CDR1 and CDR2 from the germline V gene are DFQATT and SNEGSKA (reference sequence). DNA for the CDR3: TGCAGTGCTGGGTATGGGGGCACAGATACGCAGTATTTT. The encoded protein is CSAGYGGTDTQYF.

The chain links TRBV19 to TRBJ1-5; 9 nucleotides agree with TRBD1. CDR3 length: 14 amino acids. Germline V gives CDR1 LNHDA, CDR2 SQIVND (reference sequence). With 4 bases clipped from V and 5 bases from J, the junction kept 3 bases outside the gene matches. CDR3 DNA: TGTGCCAGTAGTAGCTGGGACAGGGATCAGCCCCAGCATTTT. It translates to CASSSWDRDQPQHF.

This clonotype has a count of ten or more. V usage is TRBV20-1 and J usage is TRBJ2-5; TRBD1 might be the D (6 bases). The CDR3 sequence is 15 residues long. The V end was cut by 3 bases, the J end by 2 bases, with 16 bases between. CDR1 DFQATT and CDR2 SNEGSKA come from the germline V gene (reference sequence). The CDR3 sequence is CSASGSSQGQETQYF. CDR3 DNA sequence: TGCAGTGCTAGCGGATCATCTCAGGGGCAAGAGACCCAGTACTTC.

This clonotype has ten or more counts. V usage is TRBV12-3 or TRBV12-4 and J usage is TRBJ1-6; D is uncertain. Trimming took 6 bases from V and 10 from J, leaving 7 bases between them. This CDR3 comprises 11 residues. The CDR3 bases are TGTGCCAGCAGGGGCCAATCACCCCTCCACTTT. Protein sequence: CASRGQSPLHF.

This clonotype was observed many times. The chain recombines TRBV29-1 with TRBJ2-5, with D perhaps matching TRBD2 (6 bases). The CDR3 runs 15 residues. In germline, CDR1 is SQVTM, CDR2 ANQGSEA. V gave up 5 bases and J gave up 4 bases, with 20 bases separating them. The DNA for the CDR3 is TGCAGCGTTCGAGGAGGGCAGGCAGGGAGAGAGACCCAGTACTTC. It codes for CSVRGGQAGRETQYF.

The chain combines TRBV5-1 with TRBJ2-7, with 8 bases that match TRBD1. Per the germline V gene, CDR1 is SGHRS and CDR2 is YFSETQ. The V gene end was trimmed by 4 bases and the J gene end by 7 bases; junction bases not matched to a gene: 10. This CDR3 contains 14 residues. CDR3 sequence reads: CASSLNRGAGEQYF. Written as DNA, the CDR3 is TGCGCCAGCAGCCTGAACAGGGGGGCCGGTGAGCAGTACTTC.

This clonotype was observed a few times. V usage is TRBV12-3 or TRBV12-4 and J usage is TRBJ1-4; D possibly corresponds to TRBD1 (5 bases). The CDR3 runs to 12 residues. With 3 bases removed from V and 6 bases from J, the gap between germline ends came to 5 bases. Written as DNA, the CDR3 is TGTGCCAGCAGTTTCAGGGATGAAAAACTGTTTTTT. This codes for CASSFRDEKLFF.